This entry is about one T cell receptor beta chain. The antigen remains unidentified. Repertoires were generated with immunoSEQ multiplex PCR, while TCRdb's copy carries only in-frame clones and drops some. The sample consists of approximately 71,000 clones, about 95% of them appearing once. The data are from a study of cytomegalovirus exposure and HLA in healthy donors. Findings and limits, study-wide: Reported results showed that the classifier diagnosed cytomegalovirus status with high specificity and sensitivity. In vitro testing confirmed a few CMV-associated chains as specific for CMV antigens. Most TCR sequences showed up rarely, but some public TCRs showed up in many donors.

Germline CDR1 reads SGHNT; CDR2 reads YYREEE (reference sequence). V was cut by 4 bases and J by 4 bases, with 11 bases left in between. The CDR3 spans 14 residues. This chain uses TRBV5-4 with TRBJ2-2; perhaps TRBD1 as D (6 bases). The clonotype was recovered from a woman aged 18-35 years in good health and CMV-seronegative. The sequencing input was PBMCs. DNA for the CDR3: TGTGCCAGCAGCACAAACAGGGTCACCGGGGAGCTGTTTTTT. Protein: CASSTNRVTGELFF.